Listed below are T cell receptor beta chains from one sample, sequenced in a study of type 1 regulatory T cells. TCRdb reprocessed the reads via MiXCR and lists one record per CDR3 protein. This table holds some 89,000 distinct CDR3 sequences, roughly 28% found once. Sequenced: CD4+ T cells, either the whole sample or a sorted fraction (not recorded which). These receptors were taken from a human donor in good health. CDR3s include the opening cysteine and the closing phenylalanine or tryptophan. D genes are given only for firm matches. Size tells how often a clone was seen (once, few, many) or the class of an expanded clone, and some rows leave it out.

many	TRBV5-4	TRBJ2-5	TRBD1	TGTGCCAGCAGCTCAGGACAGGGTCAAGAGACCCAGTACTTC	CASSSGQGQETQYF
few	TRBV29-1	TRBJ1-5	TRBD1	TGCAGCGCCGCAGACAGGGGAAATCAGCCCCAGCATTTT	CSAADRGNQPQHF
once	TRBV20-1	TRBJ2-7	TRBD2	TGCAGTGCTAGAAGCCTAGCGGGAGGCAAAGCGCAGTACTTC	CSARSLAGGKAQYF
NA	TRBV24-1	TRBJ2-3	TRBD2	TGTGCCACCAGTGATCAGATGGGGGGACTAGCGGGAGGCACAGATACGCAGTATTTT	CATSDQMGGLAGGTDTQYF
few	TRBV24-1	TRBJ1-5	TRBD1	TGTGCCACCAGTGCCCAGGGGGCAGCGAGCAATCAGCCCCAGCATTTT	CATSAQGAASNQPQHF
few	TRBV6-1	TRBJ2-3	TRBD2	TGTGCCAGCAGTGAAGGCGGAGCGGGAGGCGGAGATACGCAGTATTTT	CASSEGGAGGGDTQYF
NA	TRBV5-4	TRBJ2-1	TRBD1	TGTGCCAGCAGCTTAGGTGGGACAGGGAACGAGCAGTTCTTC	CASSLGGTGNEQFF
few	TRBV20-1	TRBJ1-1	NA	TGCAGTGCGCGTGGACCAACGGGGAACACTGAAGCTTTCTTT	CSARGPTGNTEAFF
NA	TRBV19	TRBJ1-4	NA	TGTGCCAGTGGAAGAGGCGGACCTAATGAAAAACTGTTTTTT	CASGRGGPNEKLFF
NA	TRBV6-2/TRBV6-3	TRBJ2-2	TRBD2	TGTGCCAGCAGTATACTAGCGGGAGGAACCGGGGAGCTGTTTTTT	CASSILAGGTGELFF
NA	TRBV7-9	TRBJ2-3	TRBD2	TGTGCCAGCAGTACTAGCGGCCGCACAGATACGCAGTATTTT	CASSTSGRTDTQYF
NA	TRBV5-1	TRBJ2-3	TRBD2	TGCGCCAGCAGCTCTTGGACTAGCGGGTTCTCCAGCACAGATACGCAGTATTTT	CASSSWTSGFSSTDTQYF
few	TRBV18	TRBJ2-7	NA	TGTGCCAGCTCACAACTCGACAGCGTTGACTACGAGCAGTACTTC	CASSQLDSVDYEQYF
NA	TRBV5-1	TRBJ2-1	NA	TGCGCCAGCAGCTTGGTAGTGTACAATGAGCAGTTCTTC	CASSLVVYNEQFF
NA	TRBV12-3/TRBV12-4	TRBJ2-5	TRBD2	TGTGCCAGCAGTTTTATTGGGCTAGCGGGAGCAGAAGAGACCCAGTACTTC	CASSFIGLAGAEETQYF
few	TRBV20-1	TRBJ1-2	TRBD1	TGCAGTGCTAACCCGGGACAGGGCCGTAACTATGGCTACACCTTC	CSANPGQGRNYGYTF
NA	TRBV12-3/TRBV12-4	TRBJ2-2	NA	TGTGCCAGCAGTTTAGCGGGGCGGGGGAACACCGGGGAGCTGTTTTTT	CASSLAGRGNTGELFF
few	TRBV20-1	TRBJ2-2	TRBD2	TGCAGTGCTCCCACCTGGACTAGCGGGAGGCCCACCCACACCGGGGAGCTGTTTTTT	CSAPTWTSGRPTHTGELFF
NA	TRBV20-1	TRBJ1-5	NA	TGCAGTGCTAGAGAGTGGGAGCCCCAGCATTTT	CSAREWEPQHF
few	TRBV20-1	TRBJ2-1	NA	TGCAGTGCCCTAGGGCAGGGTAAGCAGTTCTTC	CSALGQGKQFF
NA	TRBV3-1	TRBJ2-3	NA	TGTGCCAGCAGCCCCGCCGGGACAGATACGCAGTATTTT	CASSPAGTDTQYF
NA	TRBV5-1	TRBJ1-1	NA	TGCGCCAGCAGCTTGGTCAGGGCCACTGAAGCTTTCTTT	CASSLVRATEAFF
NA	TRBV7-2	TRBJ2-4	TRBD2	TGTGCCAGCAGCTTAGCCCTTGCGGGCCTTTCATCGGGAGGGCTCAAAAACATTCAGTACTTC	CASSLALAGLSSGGLKNIQYF
NA	TRBV5-4	TRBJ2-3	NA	TGTGCCAGCAGCGCTGAGTCGGGGTTTTTGGGAGATACGCAGTATTTT	CASSAESGFLGDTQYF
NA	TRBV19	TRBJ2-7	NA	TGTGCCAGTAGTCCAGGGCCCCCAAAGGACAACTCCTACGAGCAGTACTTC	CASSPGPPKDNSYEQYF
few	TRBV29-1	TRBJ2-3	NA	TGCCAGGGAGTGTTTTCGGATACGCAGTATTTT	CQGVFSDTQYF
NA	TRBV4-1	TRBJ1-1	NA	TGCGCCAGCAGCCACGGCTCGTGGATGCAATTGAACACTGAAGCTTTCTTT	CASSHGSWMQLNTEAFF
NA	TRBV10-3	TRBJ2-1	NA	TGTGCCATCAGTGTGGGGTTACAGGGATTACCTTACAATGAGCAGTTCTTC	CAISVGLQGLPYNEQFF
NA	TRBV5-1	TRBJ2-5	TRBD2	TGCGCCAGCAGCCCGGGACTAGCGGGGCAAGAGACCCAGTACTTC	CASSPGLAGQETQYF
few	TRBV6-5	TRBJ2-3	NA	TGTGCCAGCAGTTACTCGGGTTTAAGCGCTAGCACAGATACGCAGTATTTT	CASSYSGLSASTDTQYF
few	TRBV20-1	TRBJ2-1	TRBD2	TGCAGTGCCCCGTTCGGGAGGGCCCTTTTGAATGAGCAGTTCTTC	CSAPFGRALLNEQFF
NA	TRBV19	TRBJ1-1	NA	TGTGCCAGTAGTATCTTCAGAGGCAGGGGAGGCCCTGAAGCTTTCTTT	CASSIFRGRGGPEAFF
few	TRBV5-1	TRBJ2-7	NA	TGCGCCAGCAGCTTGGGAGGGGAACGATACGAGCAGTACTTC	CASSLGGERYEQYF
NA	TRBV20-1	TRBJ2-1	NA	TGCAGTGCTAGAGATCAGCGATCATTCTACAATGAGCAGTTCTTC	CSARDQRSFYNEQFF
NA	TRBV24-1	TRBJ1-4	TRBD1	TGTGCCACCAGTGAACCCGGGACAGGGGGCGAGGAAAAACTGTTTTTT	CATSEPGTGGEEKLFF
NA	TRBV25-1	TRBJ2-5	NA	TGTGCCAGCACTTTGAGACAGGTGTACCAAGAGACCCAGTACTTC	CASTLRQVYQETQYF
NA	TRBV14	TRBJ2-2	NA	TGTGCCAGCAGCCAAGATCCCAGGGTCAACACCGGGGAGCTGTTTTTT	CASSQDPRVNTGELFF
few	TRBV14	TRBJ2-1	NA	TGTGCCAGCAGCCAAGATAGTACGAACAATGAGCAGTTCTTC	CASSQDSTNNEQFF
few	TRBV7-2	TRBJ2-1	TRBD1	TGTGCCAGCAGCTTAGGGACAGGGAACAATGAGCAGTTCTTC	CASSLGTGNNEQFF
few	TRBV19	TRBJ2-1	TRBD1	TGTGCCAGTAGTACCGGGACAGGGGCCTACAATGAGCAGTTCTTC	CASSTGTGAYNEQFF
NA	TRBV6-2/TRBV6-3	TRBJ2-2	NA	TGTGCCAGCTGGAAAGGGGCCTTGACGGGGGAGCTGTTTTTT	CASWKGALTGELFF
NA	TRBV29-1	TRBJ1-1	NA	TGCAGCGTTATGGGACGACTGGCGAACACTGAAGCTTTCTTT	CSVMGRLANTEAFF
NA	TRBV5-1	TRBJ1-1	NA	TGCGCCAGCAGCTCACAAACGGGGGTAGGGGTGGGCACTGAAGCTTTCTTT	CASSSQTGVGVGTEAFF
few	TRBV23-1	TRBJ2-3	NA	TGCGCCAGCAGTCAATCACTCGCTTCCACGCCTAATACGCAGTATTTT	CASSQSLASTPNTQYF
NA	TRBV4-3	TRBJ2-1	NA	TGCGCCAGCAGCCAAGATGGGCGGAACCCTGTCAATGAGCAGTTCTTC	CASSQDGRNPVNEQFF
NA	TRBV18	TRBJ2-7	NA	TGTGCCAGCTCACCAGAGACCCCCTACGAGCAGTACTTC	CASSPETPYEQYF
few	TRBV5-4	TRBJ2-1	TRBD2	TGTGCTAGCAGCGAATCTAGCGGGTCCTACAATGAGCAGTTCTTC	CASSESSGSYNEQFF
few	TRBV2	TRBJ2-3	NA	TGTGCCAGCAGTGAAGCGCTTTCTCCGGACCGATACACAGATACGCAGTATTTT	CASSEALSPDRYTDTQYF
few	TRBV28	TRBJ2-4	TRBD2	TGTGCCAGCAGTTTCACGATCTTAGCGGGAGGGGACGATAACATTCAGTACTTC	CASSFTILAGGDDNIQYF
few	TRBV7-9	TRBJ1-1	NA	TGTGCCAGCAGCCCCCTTTGGAGTGACATGAACACTGAAGCTTTCTTT	CASSPLWSDMNTEAFF
few	TRBV7-9	TRBJ1-5	NA	TGTGCCAGCAGCTCGGATCAGCCCCAGCATTTT	CASSSDQPQHF
NA	TRBV20-1	TRBJ2-1	TRBD2	TGCAGTGCTCTCTCGCGGGAGGGGGATTCCTACAATGAGCAGTTCTTC	CSALSREGDSYNEQFF
NA	TRBV5-6	TRBJ2-1	NA	TGTGCCAGCAGCCGGAATTCTGGCGGGGCAAGCTCCTACAATGAGCAGTTCTTC	CASSRNSGGASSYNEQFF
NA	TRBV20-1	TRBJ2-3	NA	TGCAGTGCCCCAACAGGGGAGGTTCGCGATACGCAGTATTTT	CSAPTGEVRDTQYF
few	TRBV14	TRBJ2-7	NA	TGTGCCAGCAGCCGATTTGACGAGCAGTACTTC	CASSRFDEQYF